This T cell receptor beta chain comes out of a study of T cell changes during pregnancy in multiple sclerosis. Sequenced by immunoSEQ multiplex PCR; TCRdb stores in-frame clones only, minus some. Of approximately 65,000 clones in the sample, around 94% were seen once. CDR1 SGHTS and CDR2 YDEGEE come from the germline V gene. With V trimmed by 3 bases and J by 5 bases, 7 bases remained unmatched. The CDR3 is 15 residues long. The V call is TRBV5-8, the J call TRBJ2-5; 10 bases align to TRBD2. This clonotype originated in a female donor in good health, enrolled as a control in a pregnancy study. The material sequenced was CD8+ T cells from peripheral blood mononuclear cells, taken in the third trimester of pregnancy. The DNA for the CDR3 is TGTGCCAGCAGCTACGAGCGGGGGGGCCGGGAGACCCAGTACTTC. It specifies CASSYERGGRETQYF.